This entry features one T cell receptor beta chain sequence. Sequenced by immunoSEQ multiplex PCR; TCRdb stores in-frame clones only, minus some. The sample has about 47,000 clones; roughly 89% are singletons. The CDR3 has 11 amino acids. Trimming shortened V by 5 bases and J by 10 bases, and 9 bases separated the two germline ends. Germline-derived CDR1 and CDR2 are MNHEY and SMNVEV (reference sequence). The entry originates in a study of blood T cell repertoires in COVID-19. For the study at large: Samples taken during acute and convalescent COVID-19 were collected in the United States, Italy and Spain.

Material: peripheral blood. The receptor was isolated from a man older than 75 with active or convalescent COVID-19. The rearrangement uses TRBV27 and TRBJ2-1, with D possibly matching TRBD2 (5 bases). Here the CDR3 DNA reads TGTGCCAGCAGTCGGGGTTTGGAGCAGTTCTTC. This gives the protein CASSRGLEQFF.